The 23 T cell receptor beta chains in this list originate from one sample, sequenced in a study of T-cell memory formation after mild COVID-19 (dated by TCRdb to the early 2020s). Library preparation was by 5' RACE. This sample was sequenced with an Illumina NovaSeq 6000. Clones were called with MiXCR by TCRdb after fastp trimmed the public reads at Q25, and only in-frame beta chains were retained. Records with the same CDR3 protein are collapsed into one entry carrying the most frequent genes and DNA. For this sample there are 190,000 or so distinct CDR3 sequences; about a fifth appear just once. The top ten clones comprise roughly 23% of the sample. Sequenced: PBMCs or a T cell subset sorted from them (not recorded which). The receptors were gathered from an adult woman who had mild COVID-19 (a few samples of this study predate the infection). The sample titles of this study are shuffled in the database, so cell type and time point are left out; the donor was told from shared clones.

There are a few counts of this clonotype. The genes are TRBV4-2 and TRBJ1-3; D is unresolved. The germline V gene has CDR1 LGHNA and CDR2 YNFKEQ. The CDR3 spans 16 residues. Trimming removed 0 bases at V and 4 bases at J, with 13 bases between. The CDR3 reads CASSQDVTDGGNTIYF. The CDR3 DNA follows: TGTGCCAGCAGCCAAGATGTCACAGATGGAGGAAACACCATATATTTT.

Of note for this clonotype: The CDR3 does not end in the conserved phenylalanine or tryptophan, so this is likely a read error. The DNA is left out, because the CDR3 cannot be placed on it with certainty; the CDR3 is given as TCRdb lists it. The V gene is TRBV7-9, the J gene TRBJ1-2; TRBD1 was called by the table and not checked on the DNA. In germline, CDR1 is SEHNR, CDR2 FQNEAQ (reference sequence). The CDR3 spans 14 amino acids, including both terminal residues. The chain's CDR3 is CASNPMGQGDLVLV.

The rearrangement links TRBV6-2 or TRBV6-3 to TRBJ2-7; D is unresolved. V lost 8 bases, J lost 6 bases, and 11 bases lay in between. CDR3 length equals 11 residues. Germline loops: CDR1 MNHEY, CDR2 SVGEGT. CDR3 bases: TGTGCCAGCCGGATCTCGGGCGAGCAGTACTTC. Its translation: CASRISGEQYF.

This sequence joins TRBV9 and TRBJ1-1; D uncertain. Deletions cut 3 bases from V and 2 bases from J, with 8 bases between. Looked up from germline, CDR1 is SGDLS and CDR2 is YYNGEE. The CDR3 spans 13 residues. DNA for the CDR3: TGTGCCAGCAGCGCCGGGTCTAACACTGAAGCTTTCTTT. This translates into CASSAGSNTEAFF.

This clonotype showed up many times. J is TRBJ1-2 and V is TRBV6-1; 11 bases map to TRBD1. CDR1 is MNHNS and CDR2 is SASEGT in the germline V gene. This CDR3 is built from 15 residues. The V and J ends lost 4 bases and 5 bases, in that order; junction bases with no gene match: 6. CDR3 nucleotides: TGTGCCAGCAGTGTTCCTGGGACAGGGGGTTATGGCTACACCTTC. As protein: CASSVPGTGGYGYTF.

The V and J genes are TRBV28 and TRBJ2-6, with a possible D match to TRBD2 (5 bases). V was clipped by 5 bases and J by 2 bases, with 25 bases between them. CDR3 length equals 20 residues. Per germline, CDR1 MDHEN and CDR2 SYDVKM. The DNA of the CDR3 is TGTGCCAGCAGTCAATTACTTCACCGGGCCGCGGGCCCTGGGGCCAACGTCCTGACTTTC. It codes for CASSQLLHRAAGPGANVLTF.

The chain employs TRBV5-1 and TRBJ2-5; 7 nucleotides align to TRBD1. J gave up 0 bases and V 7 bases, and 9 bases lay outside the gene matches. The CDR3 has 15 amino acids. Germline assignment: CDR1 SGHRS and CDR2 YFSETQ. The CDR3 bases are TGCGCCAGCCGTTTAGTCAGGGGGTACCAAGAGACCCAGTACTTC. This codes for CASRLVRGYQETQYF.

The CDR3 region is CASSEGGAPYEQYF. CDR3 bases: TGTGCCAGCAGTGAAGGGGGAGCCCCCTACGAGCAGTACTTC. The chain recombines TRBV25-1 with TRBJ2-7; possibly TRBD1 or TRBD2 for D (5 bases each). In germline, CDR1 is MGHDK, CDR2 SYGVNS. This CDR3 contains 14 residues. V was trimmed by 2 bases and J by 2 bases, leaving 10 bases between them.

The chain carries TRBV7-3 and TRBJ2-3; D remains ambiguous. Germline CDR1 and CDR2: SGHTA and FQGTGA. Trimming removed 1 base from V and 4 bases from J, with 6 bases in between. There are 13 residues in the CDR3. The CDR3 DNA reads TGTGCCAGCAGCTTAATCAGTTCAGATACGCAGTATTTT. It translates to CASSLISSDTQYF.

This clonotype showed up just once. A junction boundary mismatches the germline segment, possibly from a read error. This chain uses TRBV19 with TRBJ2-3, with D perhaps being TRBD1 or TRBD2 (5 bases each). The germline V gene encodes CDR1 LNHDA and CDR2 SQIVND (reference sequence). This CDR3 contains 14 residues. The CDR3 DNA reads as TGTGCCAGGAGTATCTCCGGGACCACAGATACGCAGTATTTT. It specifies CARSISGTTDTQYF.

The rearrangement joins TRBV7-9 to TRBJ1-4; tentative D call: TRBD1 (6 bases). This CDR3 comprises 16 residues. V gave up 5 bases and J gave up 7 bases, with 20 bases separating them. Germline assignment: CDR1 SEHNR and CDR2 FQNEAQ (reference sequence). CDR3 DNA sequence: TGTGCCAGCAGCACCATCAACAGGGAGGGTGGTGAAAAACTGTTTTTT. It is translated as CASSTINREGGEKLFF. Looking up the rest from reference TRBV7-9 and TRBJ1-4 gives the full variable domain: DTGVSQNPRHKITKRGQNVTFRCDPISEHNRLYWYRQTLGQGPEFLTYFQNEAQLEKSRLLSDRFSAERPKGSFSTLEIQRTEQGDSAMYLCASSTINREGGEKLFFGSGTQLSVL.

The chain combines TRBV27 with TRBJ2-7; D gene ambiguous. This CDR3 is 16 amino acids long. The germline gives CDR1 MNHEY, CDR2 SMNVEV (reference sequence). The V and J ends lost 2 bases and 3 bases respectively, with 17 bases between them. CDR3: CASSLAQATALYEQYF. The CDR3 nucleotides read TGTGCCAGCAGTTTAGCCCAGGCTACTGCACTCTACGAGCAGTACTTC.

This clonotype was seen only a few times. The V gene is TRBV7-9, the J gene TRBJ2-7; TRBD1 aligns across 7 bases. CDR3 size: 15 residues. The germline gives CDR1 SEHNR, CDR2 FQNEAQ (reference sequence). V shed 5 bases, J shed 4 bases, and the junction held 11 bases outside the gene matches. The CDR3 sequence: CASSPGQEEKYEQYF. Here the CDR3 DNA reads TGTGCCAGCAGCCCAGGACAGGAAGAGAAGTACGAGCAGTACTTC.

This clonotype was recorded at least ten times. The chain joins TRBV5-1 to TRBJ2-2; 7 bases are shared with TRBD1. This CDR3 region has 14 residues. CDR1 is SGHRS, CDR2 YFSETQ, per germline. Unmatched junction bases numbered 2, after V lost 0 bases and J lost 6 bases. CDR3: CASSLGQGAGELFF. CDR3 bases: TGCGCCAGCAGCTTGGGACAGGGCGCCGGGGAGCTGTTTTTT.

There are a few counts of this clonotype. The J gene is TRBJ1-6, the V gene TRBV5-1, with a weak D call TRBD1 (5 bases). The CDR3 consists of 12 residues. The germline gives CDR1 SGHRS, CDR2 YFSETQ. Trimming removed 0 bases from V and 13 bases from J, with 8 bases in between. The DNA of the CDR3 is TGCGCCAGCAGCTTGGAGTGGGGGCCCCTCCACTTT. Amino acid sequence: CASSLEWGPLHF.

There are many counts of this clonotype. The CDR3: CASSQVWTSGTYNEQFF. The DNA for the CDR3 is TGCGCCAGCAGCCAAGTCTGGACTAGCGGAACCTACAATGAGCAGTTCTTC. This chain connects TRBV4-1 to TRBJ2-1; 10 positions match TRBD2. With V trimmed by 1 base and J by 2 bases, 5 bases remained unmatched. The CDR3 contains 17 residues. Germline-derived CDR1 and CDR2 are MGHRA and YSYEKL.

This clonotype has just a few counts. The chain joins TRBV7-9 to TRBJ1-2; possible D gene TRBD1, 6 bases. Per germline, CDR1 SEHNR and CDR2 FQNEAQ (reference sequence). Trimming shortened V by 5 bases and J by 3 bases, and 13 bases separated the two germline ends. The CDR3 totals 14 residues. CDR3 sequence (DNA): TGTGCCAGCAGCCTAGACAGGCAATACTATGGCTACACCTTC. This codes for CASSLDRQYYGYTF.

This clonotype has only a few counts. The CDR3 DNA reads as TGTGCCAGCAGCCCGACAGGAGTCACTGAAGCTTTCTTT. Its protein is CASSPTGVTEAFF. The J gene is TRBJ1-1, the V gene TRBV7-9, with D maybe TRBD1 (6 bases). Germline V gene sequence: CDR1 SEHNR, CDR2 FQNEAQ (reference sequence). Trimming pared 5 bases from V and 4 bases from J, leaving 11 bases between. The CDR3 extends over 13 amino acids.

The genes are TRBV11-2 and TRBJ2-3; 7 bases are shared with TRBD1. Germline assignment: CDR1 SGHAT and CDR2 FQNNGV. This CDR3 comprises 14 residues. V lost 4 bases, J lost 6 bases, and 7 bases stayed unmatched. CDR3 sequence reads: CASSSVGGPDTQYF. CDR3 bases: TGTGCCAGCAGCTCAGTAGGGGGCCCGGATACGCAGTATTTT.

The chain carries TRBV13 and TRBJ2-1; the match to TRBD1 covers 7 bases. The CDR3 totals 13 residues. V shed 4 bases and J 7 bases; nucleotides not matched to a gene: 4. The V gene's germline CDR1 is PRHDT and CDR2 FYEKMQ (reference sequence). CDR3 coding DNA: TGTGCCAGCAGCTCACTACAGGGGAATGAGCAGTTCTTC. Amino acids: CASSSLQGNEQFF.

In its sample, this clonotype was seen once. The J gene is TRBJ2-7, the V gene TRBV27, with 7 bases fitting TRBD2. This CDR3 comprises 14 residues. CDR1 and CDR2 from the germline V gene are MNHEY and SMNVEV (reference sequence). V shed 8 bases and J 2 bases; nucleotides not matched to a gene: 9. The CDR3 DNA follows: TGTGCCAGCCAACCTTGGGAGGGAACCTACGAGCAGTACTTC. This translates into CASQPWEGTYEQYF.

This clonotype was seen only a few times. J is TRBJ2-3 and V is TRBV7-9; the D gene is possibly TRBD2 (5 bases). Trimming removed 5 bases from V and 3 bases from J, with 18 bases in between. CDR3 size: 16 residues. Per germline, CDR1 SEHNR and CDR2 FQNEAQ (reference sequence). The CDR3 sequence: CASSGRGSLLTDTQYF. CDR3 in DNA: TGTGCCAGCAGCGGAAGAGGGTCGTTATTGACAGATACGCAGTATTTT.

This clonotype came up a few times. The CDR3 DNA reads as TGTGCCAGCAGCGTCAAGGACAGGTCCGATGAAAAACTGTTTTTT. It encodes CASSVKDRSDEKLFF. The chain joins TRBV9 to TRBJ1-4; 7 nucleotides line up with TRBD1. The CDR3 runs to 15 residues. Trimming cost V 2 bases and J 6 bases; bases outside gene matches: 7. CDR1 and CDR2 from the germline V gene are SGDLS and YYNGEE.